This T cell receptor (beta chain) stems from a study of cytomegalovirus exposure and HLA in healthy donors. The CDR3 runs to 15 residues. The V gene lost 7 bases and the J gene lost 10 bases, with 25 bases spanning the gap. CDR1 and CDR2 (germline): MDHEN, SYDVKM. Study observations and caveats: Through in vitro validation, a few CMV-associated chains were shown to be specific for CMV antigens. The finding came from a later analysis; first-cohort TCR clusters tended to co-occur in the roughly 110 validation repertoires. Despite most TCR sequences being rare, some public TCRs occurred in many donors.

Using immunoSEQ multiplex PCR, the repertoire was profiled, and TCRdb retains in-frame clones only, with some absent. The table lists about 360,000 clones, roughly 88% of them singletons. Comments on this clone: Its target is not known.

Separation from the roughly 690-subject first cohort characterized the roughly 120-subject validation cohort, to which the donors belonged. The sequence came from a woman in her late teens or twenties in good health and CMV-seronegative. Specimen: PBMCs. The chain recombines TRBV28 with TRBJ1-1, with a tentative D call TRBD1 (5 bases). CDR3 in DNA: TGTGCCAGCACGGGGGTCAGCTCGGGTTGGGATATAGCTTTCTTT. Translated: CASTGVSSGWDIAFF.